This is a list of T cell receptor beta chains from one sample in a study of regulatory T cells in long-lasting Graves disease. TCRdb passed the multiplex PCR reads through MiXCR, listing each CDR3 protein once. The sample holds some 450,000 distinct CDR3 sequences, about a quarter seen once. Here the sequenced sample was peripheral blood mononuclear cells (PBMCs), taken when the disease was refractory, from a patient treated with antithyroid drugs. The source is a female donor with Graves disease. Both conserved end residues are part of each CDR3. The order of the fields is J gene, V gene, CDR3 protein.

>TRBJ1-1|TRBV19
CASNGGATEAFF
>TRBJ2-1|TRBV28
CASSTRDRGPGNEQFF
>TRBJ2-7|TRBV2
CASRGLSYEQYF
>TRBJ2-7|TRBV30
CAWSSGPYEQYF
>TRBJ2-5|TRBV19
CASSTTGTGGVKTQYF
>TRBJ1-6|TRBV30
CAWSGTGGSSSYNSPLHF
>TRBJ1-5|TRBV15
CATSTGTGASQPQHF
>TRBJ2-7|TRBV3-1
CASSQGAAGGYEQYF
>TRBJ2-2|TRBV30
CAWSARQFANTGELFF
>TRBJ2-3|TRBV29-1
CSGSLWEGLGDTQYF
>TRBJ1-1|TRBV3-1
CASSQDALKGQMNTEAFF
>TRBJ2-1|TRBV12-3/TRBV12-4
CASSLGAGLVDNEQFF
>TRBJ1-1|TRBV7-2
CASRSKTEAFF
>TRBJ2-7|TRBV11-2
CASSPGSRDLSHEQYF
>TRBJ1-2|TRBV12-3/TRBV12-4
CASSSGTGGEGYGYTF
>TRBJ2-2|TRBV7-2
CASSWDSNTGELFF
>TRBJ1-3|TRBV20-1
CSAPDREEGNTIYF
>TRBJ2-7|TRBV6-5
CASSYSPGRYEQYF
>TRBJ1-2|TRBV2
CASRQSNYGYTF
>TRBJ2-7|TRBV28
CASSFPGTGGSYEQYF
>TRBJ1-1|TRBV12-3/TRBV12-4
CASSLVFRGRGEAFF
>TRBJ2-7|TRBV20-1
CSARGPGGQYF
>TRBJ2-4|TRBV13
CASSLLDPSGIKNIQYF